These 21 T cell receptor beta chains were all obtained from the same sample, sequenced in a study of blood T cell repertoires in COVID-19. Only in-frame clones appear in the TCRdb table, and some are missing; sequencing was by immunoSEQ multiplex PCR. The table lists fewer than 200,000 clones, roughly 85% of them singletons. The sample comprised peripheral blood. These receptors all stem from a woman aged 60-70 years with COVID-19, enrolled during active disease.

The chain employs TRBV9 and TRBJ1-6, with 8 bases that match TRBD1. V gave up 5 bases and J gave up 13 bases; unmatched junction bases: 8. The CDR3 is 13 residues long. Germline CDR1 is SGDLS and CDR2 is YYNGEE. The CDR3 spells CASRGQGGSPLHF. CDR3 DNA: TGTGCCAGCAGAGGACAGGGAGGGTCCCCCCTCCACTTT.

V and J are TRBV7-9 and TRBJ2-5; maybe TRBD1 (6 bases). The CDR3 loop spans 16 amino acids. V lost 4 bases and J 5 bases, leaving 20 bases between the germline ends. Per the germline V gene, CDR1 is SEHNR and CDR2 is FQNEAQ (reference sequence). Here the CDR3 reads CASSSRRQGIRETQYF. CDR3 nucleotide sequence: TGTGCCAGCAGCTCCCGTAGGCAGGGGATTCGGGAGACCCAGTACTTC.

For this clone: The sample contains more than one DNA sequence encoding this CDR3. The rearrangement links TRBV18 to TRBJ1-1, with D possibly TRBD1 on 6 matching bases. Germline V gives CDR1 KGHSH, CDR2 LQKENI. The V end lost 2 bases, the J end lost 5 bases, and 12 bases lay between the germline ends. This CDR3 is built from 14 residues. The CDR3 DNA reads TGTGCCAGCTCACCAGGAACAGGGCGGACTGAAGCTTTCTTT. It yields the protein CASSPGTGRTEAFF.

This clone has only a few counts. The rearrangement uses TRBV10-1 and TRBJ2-3, with D perhaps matching TRBD1 (7 bases). The CDR3 totals 14 residues. Germline V gives CDR1 WNHNN, CDR2 SYGVQD (reference sequence). With 8 bases removed from V and 6 bases from J, the gap between germline ends came to 18 bases. CDR3 DNA: TGCGCCAGCTCGCAGGGGGGCGCGATGGATACGCAGTATTTT. This gives the protein CASSQGGAMDTQYF.

This rearrangement joins TRBV7-2 to TRBJ1-3; 8 nucleotides line up with TRBD1. V gave up 3 bases and J gave up 4 bases; unmatched junction bases: 5. Germline values: CDR1 SGHTA, CDR2 FQGNSA. The CDR3 is 15 amino acids. CDR3 DNA: TGTGCCAGCAGCTTCCCAAGGACAGGGGGAAACACCATATATTTT. This encodes CASSFPRTGGNTIYF.

This chain connects TRBV18 to TRBJ1-4; a possible D gene is TRBD1 (5 bases). The germline V gene has CDR1 KGHSH and CDR2 LQKENI. The length of the CDR3 is 13 residues. Trimming removed 3 bases at V and 8 bases at J, with 10 bases between. CDR3 protein: CASSPGPGEKLFF. For the CDR3, the DNA is TGTGCCAGCTCACCGGGGCCAGGGGAAAAACTGTTTTTT.

V gene TRBV19 combines with J gene TRBJ1-2; D gene unclear. Germline CDR1 and CDR2: LNHDA and SQIVND (reference sequence). Trimming shortened V by 3 bases and J by 7 bases, and 15 bases separated the two germline ends. The CDR3 runs to 14 residues. Written as DNA, the CDR3 is TGTGCCAGTAGTATTGCGGTCACGACGCTTGGCTACACCTTC. This codes for CASSIAVTTLGYTF.

This chain connects TRBV6-1 to TRBJ2-1; unclear D gene. CDR1 MNHNS and CDR2 SASEGT come from the germline V gene. The CDR3 has 14 residues. Between the trimmed V and J ends, which lost 0 bases and 9 bases, there was a span of 12 bases. The CDR3 DNA reads as TGTGCCAGCAGTGAAGCCTTCCGGGTGGGTGAGCAGTTCTTC. Translation gives CASSEAFRVGEQFF.

This chain connects TRBV19 to TRBJ2-3; TRBD2 agrees at 11 bases. V shed 3 bases and J 4 bases; nucleotides not matched to a gene: 6. The germline V gene has CDR1 LNHDA and CDR2 SQIVND (reference sequence). The CDR3 has 16 residues. The CDR3 coding sequence is TGTGCCAGTAGTATTTTAGCGGGAGGGCCGGCAGATACGCAGTATTTT. This codes for CASSILAGGPADTQYF. Full variable domain (remainder filled in from reference TRBV19 and TRBJ2-3): DGGITQSPKYLFRKEGQNVTLSCEQNLNHDAMYWYRQDPGQGLRLIYYSQIVNDFQKGDIAEGYSVSREKKESFPLTVTSAQKNPTAFYLCASSILAGGPADTQYFGPGTRLTVL.

The chain joins TRBV19 to TRBJ2-5; 15 bases map to TRBD2. J lost 1 base, V lost 9 bases, and 9 bases had no gene match. CDR1 and CDR2 (germline): LNHDA, SQIVND (reference sequence). The CDR3 consists of 17 residues. The CDR3 DNA follows: TGTGCCAGCCTTGGGACTAGCGGGAGGTCCCGCCAAGAGACCCAGTACTTC. Protein sequence: CASLGTSGRSRQETQYF.

The V call is TRBV18, the J call TRBJ1-4; 8 nucleotides align to TRBD1. CDR1 is KGHSH and CDR2 is LQKENI in the germline V gene. The CDR3 loop spans 14 amino acids. The trim removed 4 bases at V and 3 bases at J, leaving 1 base unmatched. This CDR3 is CASSQDRANEKLFF. CDR3 in DNA: TGTGCCAGCTCACAGGACAGGGCTAATGAAAAACTGTTTTTT.

The chain uses TRBV5-1 and TRBJ1-2, with 9 positions matching TRBD1. The CDR3 is made up of 16 amino acids. Trimming took 4 bases from V and 2 from J; bases not matched to a gene: 9. CDR1 is SGHRS, CDR2 YFSETQ, per germline. The CDR3 loop reads CASSAGDREGNYGYTF. The CDR3 DNA reads as TGCGCCAGCAGCGCGGGGGACAGGGAGGGAAACTATGGCTACACCTTC.

V and J are TRBV4-1 and TRBJ2-7; no clear D gene. The CDR3 sequence is 13 residues long. Germline V lookup: CDR1 MGHRA, CDR2 YSYEKL. V lost 4 bases and J lost 1, with 8 bases in between. The CDR3 coding sequence is TGCGCCAGCAGCCGCGACATGTCCTACGAGCAGTACTTC. Translation: CASSRDMSYEQYF.

This clone was seen only once. This chain connects TRBV19 to TRBJ1-1; TRBD1 matches at 7 bases. This CDR3 has 13 residues. CDR1 is LNHDA and CDR2 is SQIVND in the germline V gene (reference sequence). Trimming removed 6 bases from V and 4 bases from J; junction bases left unmatched: 5. Here the CDR3 DNA reads TGTGCCAGTAGGACGACAGGGCCCACTGAAGCTTTCTTT. Amino acid sequence: CASRTTGPTEAFF.

This clone was counted a single time. CDR3 DNA sequence: TGTGCCAGCAGCCAAGCTGGAAACAGCATGAACACTGAAGCTTTCTTT. Translation gives CASSQAGNSMNTEAFF. The J gene is TRBJ1-1, the V gene TRBV4-2; no clear D gene. Germline loops: CDR1 LGHNA, CDR2 YNFKEQ. Trimming stripped 1 base from V and 0 bases from J, with 12 bases between. This CDR3 spans 16 amino acids.

In this sample, this clone turned up once. This chain connects TRBV27 to TRBJ1-3; D might be TRBD1 (5 bases). Trimming took 5 bases from V and 4 from J, leaving 15 bases between them. This CDR3 is built from 15 residues. CDR1 is MNHEY, CDR2 SMNVEV, per germline (reference sequence). CDR3 loop: CASSLGPFLGNTIYF. In DNA form, the CDR3 reads TGTGCCAGCAGTCTGGGGCCATTCCTGGGAAACACCATATATTTT.

J is TRBJ2-1 and V is TRBV3-1 (or the pseudogene TRBV3-2); 8 bases are shared with TRBD2. The CDR3 has 14 residues. Germline V lookup: CDR1 LGHDT, CDR2 YNNKEL (reference sequence). J lost 8 bases, V lost 4 bases, and 7 bases had no gene match. CDR3 in DNA: TGTGCCAGCAGCCCCCCGCCAGCGGGGGATGAGCAGTTCTTC. As protein: CASSPPPAGDEQFF.

The rearrangement links TRBV6-5 to TRBJ2-2, with a weak D call TRBD1 (5 bases). The germline gives CDR1 MNHEY, CDR2 SVGAGI. This CDR3 spans 15 amino acids. The ends were cut back, 10 bases at V and 1 base at J, with 16 bases in the middle. CDR3 region: CATTRQMGNTGELFF. The CDR3 DNA reads as TGTGCCACTACAAGACAGATGGGGAACACCGGGGAGCTGTTTTTT.

This clone occurred once. The V call is TRBV7-9, the J call TRBJ1-1; D not certain. The CDR3 totals 14 residues. V was pared by 8 bases and J by 5 bases, with 18 bases between. CDR1 SEHNR and CDR2 FQNEAQ come from the germline V gene (reference sequence). CDR3 nucleotides: TGTGCCAGCGATATTGGGCTCGGTACGACTGAAGCTTTCTTT. Its protein product is CASDIGLGTTEAFF.

The J gene is TRBJ2-3, the V gene TRBV6-4; D ambiguous. Trimming stripped 4 bases from V and 5 bases from J, with 10 bases between. Germline CDR1 reads MRHNA; CDR2 reads SNTAGT. CDR3 length: 13 residues. This chain's CDR3 is CASSARLGDTQYF. DNA for the CDR3: TGTGCCAGCAGTGCCCGCCTAGGAGATACGCAGTATTTT.

The CDR3 nucleotides read TGCGCCAGCAGCTCGAGATCAGGGGAGAGTTACACTGAAGCTTTCTTT. This encodes CASSSRSGESYTEAFF. The chain combines TRBV5-1 with TRBJ1-1; D perhaps matches TRBD1 (6 bases). Per germline, CDR1 SGHRS and CDR2 YFSETQ. Trimming took off 3 bases at V and 3 bases at J, with 18 bases between the two ends. The CDR3 covers 16 residues.